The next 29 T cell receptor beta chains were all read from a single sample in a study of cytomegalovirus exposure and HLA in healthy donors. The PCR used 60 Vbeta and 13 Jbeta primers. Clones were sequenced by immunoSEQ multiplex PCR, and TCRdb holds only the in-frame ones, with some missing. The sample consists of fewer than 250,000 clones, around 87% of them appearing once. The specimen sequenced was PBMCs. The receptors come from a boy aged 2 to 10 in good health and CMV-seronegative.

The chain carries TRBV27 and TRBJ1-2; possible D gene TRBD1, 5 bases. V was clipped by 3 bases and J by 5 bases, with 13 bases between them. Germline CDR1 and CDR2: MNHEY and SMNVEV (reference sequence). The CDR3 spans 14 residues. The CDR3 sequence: CASSLGQFSYGYTF. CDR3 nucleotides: TGTGCCAGCAGTTTGGGGCAGTTTTCTTATGGCTACACCTTC.

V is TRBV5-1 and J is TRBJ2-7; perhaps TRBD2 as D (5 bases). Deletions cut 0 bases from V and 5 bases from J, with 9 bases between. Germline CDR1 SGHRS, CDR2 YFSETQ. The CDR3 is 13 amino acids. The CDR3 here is CASSLATGDEQYF. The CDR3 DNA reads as TGCGCCAGCAGCTTGGCCACCGGGGACGAGCAGTACTTC.

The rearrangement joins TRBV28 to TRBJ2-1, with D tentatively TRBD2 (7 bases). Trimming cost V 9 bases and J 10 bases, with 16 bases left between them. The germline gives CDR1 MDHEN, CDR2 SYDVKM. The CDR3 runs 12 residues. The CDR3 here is CASSRRGPEQFF. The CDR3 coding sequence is TGTGCCAGTTCTCGGCGGGGGCCCGAGCAGTTCTTC.

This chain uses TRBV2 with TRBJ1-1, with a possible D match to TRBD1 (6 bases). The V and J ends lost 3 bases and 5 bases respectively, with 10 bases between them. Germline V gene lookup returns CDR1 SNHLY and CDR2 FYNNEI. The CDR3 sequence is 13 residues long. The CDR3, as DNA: TGTGCCAGCAGTGATGAGGGGGGGACTGAAGCTTTCTTT. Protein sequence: CASSDEGGTEAFF.

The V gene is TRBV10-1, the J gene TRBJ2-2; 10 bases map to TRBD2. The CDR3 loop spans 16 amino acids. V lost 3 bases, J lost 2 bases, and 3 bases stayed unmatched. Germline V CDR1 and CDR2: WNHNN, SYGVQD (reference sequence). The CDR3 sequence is CASSDPSGGNTGELFF. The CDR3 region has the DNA TGCGCCAGCAGTGACCCTAGCGGGGGTAACACCGGGGAGCTGTTTTTT.

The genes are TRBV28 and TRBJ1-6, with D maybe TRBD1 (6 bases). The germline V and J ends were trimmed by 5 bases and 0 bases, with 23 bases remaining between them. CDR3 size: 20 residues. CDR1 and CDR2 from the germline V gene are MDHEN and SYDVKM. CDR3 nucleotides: TGTGCCAGCAGTATAATACAGGGAAACGAGTTGAGCTCCTATAATTCACCCCTCCACTTT. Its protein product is CASSIIQGNELSSYNSPLHF. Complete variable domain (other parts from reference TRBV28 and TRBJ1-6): DVKVTQSSRYLVKRTGEKVFLECVQDMDHENMFWYRQDPGLGLRLIYFSYDVKMKEKGDIPEGYSVSREKKERFSLILESASTNQTSMYLCASSIIQGNELSSYNSPLHFGNGTRLTVT.

The CDR3 DNA is TGTGCCAGCAGTTTAGGAGCGTCGGTTACGCAGTATTTT. It is translated as CASSLGASVTQYF. The J gene is TRBJ2-3, the V gene TRBV27, with D unclear. Germline V CDR1 and CDR2: MNHEY, SMNVEV (reference sequence). Trimming took 2 bases from V and 8 from J, leaving 11 bases between them. The CDR3 extends over 13 amino acids.

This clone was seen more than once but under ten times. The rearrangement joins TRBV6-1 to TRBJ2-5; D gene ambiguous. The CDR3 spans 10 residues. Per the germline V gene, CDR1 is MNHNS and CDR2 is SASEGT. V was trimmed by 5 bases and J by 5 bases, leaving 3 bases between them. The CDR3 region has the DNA TGTGCCAGCAGTCCGGAGACCCAGTACTTC. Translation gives CASSPETQYF.

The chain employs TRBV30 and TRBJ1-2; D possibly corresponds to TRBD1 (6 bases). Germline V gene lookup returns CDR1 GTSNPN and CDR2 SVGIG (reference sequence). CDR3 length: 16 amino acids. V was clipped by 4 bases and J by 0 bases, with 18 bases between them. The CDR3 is CAWNTGGAGTNYGYTF. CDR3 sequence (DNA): TGTGCCTGGAACACGGGGGGGGCAGGAACTAACTATGGCTACACCTTC.

In DNA form, the CDR3 reads TGCGCCAGCAGCTTGCGGCAGGGGTCCGACGAGCAGTACTTC. As protein: CASSLRQGSDEQYF. V gene TRBV5-1 combines with J gene TRBJ2-7; a possible D gene is TRBD1 (6 bases). This CDR3 has 14 amino acids. Germline V gene sequence: CDR1 SGHRS, CDR2 YFSETQ. Trimming cost V 1 base and J 5 bases, with 13 bases left between them.

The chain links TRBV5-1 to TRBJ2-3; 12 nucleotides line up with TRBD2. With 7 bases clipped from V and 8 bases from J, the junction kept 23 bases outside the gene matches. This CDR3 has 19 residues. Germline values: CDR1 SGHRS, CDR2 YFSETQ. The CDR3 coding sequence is TGCGCCAGCCGGTCAAAAGGACTAGCGGGACCGGGAGGGCGTAGTACGCAGTATTTT. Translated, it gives CASRSKGLAGPGGRSTQYF.

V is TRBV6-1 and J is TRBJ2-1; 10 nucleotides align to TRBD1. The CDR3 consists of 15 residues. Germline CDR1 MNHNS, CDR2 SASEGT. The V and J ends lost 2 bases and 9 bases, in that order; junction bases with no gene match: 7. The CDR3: CASSESRGDRGEQFF. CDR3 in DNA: TGTGCCAGCAGTGAATCACGAGGGGACAGGGGTGAGCAGTTCTTC.

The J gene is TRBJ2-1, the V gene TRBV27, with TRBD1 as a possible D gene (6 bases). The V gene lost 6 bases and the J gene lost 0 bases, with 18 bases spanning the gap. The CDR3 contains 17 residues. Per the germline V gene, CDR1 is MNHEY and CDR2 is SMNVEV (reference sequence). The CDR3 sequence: CASRGAQGTSSYNEQFF. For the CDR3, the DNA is TGTGCCAGCAGGGGGGCTCAGGGAACTAGCTCCTACAATGAGCAGTTCTTC.

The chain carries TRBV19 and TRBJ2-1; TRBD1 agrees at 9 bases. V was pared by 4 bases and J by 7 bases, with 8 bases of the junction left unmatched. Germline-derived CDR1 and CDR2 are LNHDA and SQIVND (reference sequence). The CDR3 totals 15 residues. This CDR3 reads CASSTGQGLRNEQFF. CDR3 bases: TGTGCCAGTAGTACCGGACAGGGGCTGAGGAATGAGCAGTTCTTC. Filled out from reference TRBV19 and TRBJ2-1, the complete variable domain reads DGGITQSPKYLFRKEGQNVTLSCEQNLNHDAMYWYRQDPGQGLRLIYYSQIVNDFQKGDIAEGYSVSREKKESFPLTVTSAQKNPTAFYLCASSTGQGLRNEQFFGPGTRLTVL.

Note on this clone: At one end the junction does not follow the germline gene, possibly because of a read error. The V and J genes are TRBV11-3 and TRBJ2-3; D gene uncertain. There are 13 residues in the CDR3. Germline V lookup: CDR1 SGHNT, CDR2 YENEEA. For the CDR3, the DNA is TGTGCCAGCAGCCTAGACGGCACAGATACGCAGTATTTT. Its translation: CASSLDGTDTQYF.

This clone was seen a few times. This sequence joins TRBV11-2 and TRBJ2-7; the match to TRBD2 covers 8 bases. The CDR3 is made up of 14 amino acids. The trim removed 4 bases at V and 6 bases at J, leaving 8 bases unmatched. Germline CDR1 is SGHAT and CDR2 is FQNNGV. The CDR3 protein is CASSYSGARVEQYF. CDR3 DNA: TGTGCCAGCAGCTATAGCGGGGCCAGGGTCGAGCAGTACTTC.

The CDR3 protein is CASSHVNMGGQDNTGELFF. DNA of the CDR3: TGTGCCAGCAGCCACGTCAACATGGGGGGACAGGACAACACCGGGGAGCTGTTTTTT. The chain combines TRBV4-2 with TRBJ2-2; 8 bases line up with TRBD1. Germline CDR1 LGHNA, CDR2 YNFKEQ. V lost 3 bases to trimming and J lost 2 bases; unmatched junction nucleotides: 14. This CDR3 contains 19 residues.

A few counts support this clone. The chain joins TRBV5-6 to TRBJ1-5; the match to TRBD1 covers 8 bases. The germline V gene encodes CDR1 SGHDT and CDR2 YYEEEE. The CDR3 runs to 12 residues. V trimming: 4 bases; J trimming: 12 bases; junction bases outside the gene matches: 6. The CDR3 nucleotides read TGTGCCAGCAGCACTCGGACAGGGTACCAGCATTTT. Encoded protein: CASSTRTGYQHF.

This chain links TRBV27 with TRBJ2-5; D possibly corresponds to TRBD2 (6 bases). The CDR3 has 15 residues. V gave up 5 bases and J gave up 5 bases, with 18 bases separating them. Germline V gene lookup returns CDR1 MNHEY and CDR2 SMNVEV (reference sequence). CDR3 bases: TGTGCCAGCAGTCCTACCCGGGGGTTTGGGGAGACCCAGTACTTC. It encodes CASSPTRGFGETQYF.

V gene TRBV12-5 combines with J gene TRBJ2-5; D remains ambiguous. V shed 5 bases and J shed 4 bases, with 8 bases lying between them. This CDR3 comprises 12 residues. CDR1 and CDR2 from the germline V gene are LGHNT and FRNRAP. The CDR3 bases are TGTGCTAGTGGTACCCCGGGAGAGACCCAGTACTTC. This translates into CASGTPGETQYF.

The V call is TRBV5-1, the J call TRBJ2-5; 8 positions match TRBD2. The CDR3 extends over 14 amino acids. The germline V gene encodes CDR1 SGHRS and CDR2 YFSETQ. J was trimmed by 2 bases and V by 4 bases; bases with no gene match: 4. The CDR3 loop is CASSGGTSQETQYF. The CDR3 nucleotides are TGCGCCAGCAGCGGGGGGACTAGTCAAGAGACCCAGTACTTC.

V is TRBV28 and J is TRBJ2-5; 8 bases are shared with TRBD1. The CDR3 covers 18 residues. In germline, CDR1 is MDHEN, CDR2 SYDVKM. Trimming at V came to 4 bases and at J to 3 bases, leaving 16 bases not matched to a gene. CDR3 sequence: CASSSIGVTGAVEETQYF. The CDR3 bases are TGTGCCAGCAGTTCCATAGGTGTGACAGGGGCCGTGGAAGAGACCCAGTACTTC.

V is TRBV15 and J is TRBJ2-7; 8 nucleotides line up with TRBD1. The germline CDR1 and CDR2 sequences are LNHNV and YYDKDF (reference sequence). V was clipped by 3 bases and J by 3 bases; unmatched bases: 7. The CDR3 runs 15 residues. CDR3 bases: TGTGCCACCAGCAGCATGGACAGGGCGGGCTACGAGCAGTACTTC. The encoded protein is CATSSMDRAGYEQYF.

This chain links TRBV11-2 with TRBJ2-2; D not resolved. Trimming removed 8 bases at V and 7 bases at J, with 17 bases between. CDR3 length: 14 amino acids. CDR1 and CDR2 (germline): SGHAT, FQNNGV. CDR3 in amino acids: CASATNGPIGELFF. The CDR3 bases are TGTGCCAGCGCCACCAACGGTCCCATCGGGGAGCTGTTTTTT.

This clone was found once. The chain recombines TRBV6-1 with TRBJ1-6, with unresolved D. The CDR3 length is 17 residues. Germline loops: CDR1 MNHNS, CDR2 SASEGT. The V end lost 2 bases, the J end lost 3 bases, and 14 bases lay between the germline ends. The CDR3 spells CASSESLTQRYNSPLHF. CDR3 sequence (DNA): TGTGCCAGCAGTGAATCATTAACTCAGCGCTATAATTCACCCCTCCACTTT.

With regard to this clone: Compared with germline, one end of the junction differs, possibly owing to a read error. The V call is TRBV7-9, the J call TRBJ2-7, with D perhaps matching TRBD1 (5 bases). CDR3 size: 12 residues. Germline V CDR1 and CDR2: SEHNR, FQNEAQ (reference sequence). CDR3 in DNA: TGTTCCAGCAGCAAGGACACCTACGAGCAGTACTTC. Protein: CSSSKDTYEQYF.

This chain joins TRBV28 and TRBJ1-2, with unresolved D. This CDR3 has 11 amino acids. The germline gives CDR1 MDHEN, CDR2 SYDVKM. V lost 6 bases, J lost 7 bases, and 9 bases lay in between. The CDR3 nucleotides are TGTGCCAGCAGACTCAGGTCTGGCTACACCTTC. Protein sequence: CASRLRSGYTF.

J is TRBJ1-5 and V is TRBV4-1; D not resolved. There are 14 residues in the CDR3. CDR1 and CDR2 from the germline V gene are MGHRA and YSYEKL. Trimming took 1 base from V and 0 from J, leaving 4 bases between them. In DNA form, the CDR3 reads TGCGCCAGCAGCCAAGCGGTTAGCAATCAGCCCCAGCATTTT. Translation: CASSQAVSNQPQHF.

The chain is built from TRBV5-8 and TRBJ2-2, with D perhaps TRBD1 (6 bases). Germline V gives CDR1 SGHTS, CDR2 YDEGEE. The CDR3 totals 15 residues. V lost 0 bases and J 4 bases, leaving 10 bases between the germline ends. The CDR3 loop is CASSLEQGPTGELFF. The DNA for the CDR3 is TGTGCCAGCAGCTTGGAACAGGGCCCCACCGGGGAGCTGTTTTTT.